This T cell receptor beta chain was found in a study of blood T cell repertoires in COVID-19. Study-level information: Samples taken during acute and convalescent COVID-19 were collected in the United States, Italy and Spain. Sources were T cells, B-cell-depleted T cells, or PBMCs; the material itself was cDNA or gDNA.

Under the authors' procedure: Amplification from reference gene primers served as the basis for estimated nucleated cell counts. This table comes from immunoSEQ multiplex PCR, and its TCRdb copy is limited to in-frame clones, with some not included. V and J calls and clone size are copied from that table; D and trimming were computed from the DNA. Among about 250,000 clones, around 86% were seen once, and the ten largest hold approximately 1.5%. Between the trimmed V and J ends, which lost 7 bases and 4 bases, there was a span of 14 bases. This CDR3 region has 13 residues. The germline gives CDR1 ENHRY, CDR2 SYGVKD.

The genes are TRBV10-3 and TRBJ2-7; D is unresolved. The sequence came from a woman aged 55 to 70 who had recovered from COVID-19. Sequencing used peripheral blood. The CDR3 DNA reads as TGTGCCATCACCGGCGACACATCATACGAGCAGTACTTC. Translated, it gives CAITGDTSYEQYF.